The entry below describes one T cell receptor (beta chain). Sequencing used immunoSEQ multiplex PCR; TCRdb keeps in-frame clones, though not all of them. The table lists 55,000 to 70,000 clones, around 87% of them singletons. This specimen belongs to a study of OX40 agonist ivuxolimab in advanced cancers. Study details: Patients were treated with ivuxolimab, an agonistic anti-OX40 (CD134) antibody. People who had prior anti-PD-1, anti-PD-L1 or anti-CTLA-4 therapy could take part, and roughly 40% had some. Partial responses were seen in three patients, one with hepatocellular carcinoma and two with cutaneous melanoma.

V lost 3 bases to trimming and J lost 1 base, with 6 bases between them. The CDR3 is made up of 14 amino acids. Germline V lookup: CDR1 KGHSH, CDR2 LQKENI. The V call is TRBV18, the J call TRBJ2-2; no reliable D call. The source material was CD4+ or CD8+ T cells sorted from blood, sampled in a trial of the OX40 agonist ivuxolimab. This clonotype was sampled from an adult with an advanced solid tumor such as melanoma, head and neck, liver or kidney cancer. Here the CDR3 reads CASSPGMNTGELFF. The CDR3 DNA reads as TGTGCCAGCTCACCTGGGATGAACACCGGGGAGCTGTTTTTT.